Following are 7 T cell receptor beta chains from one sample sequenced in a study of blood T cells in healthy people across ages. With a J-beta primer mix and a sample-barcoded 5' primer, a second PCR ran 7 to 11 cycles. TCRdb reprocessed the 5' RACE reads via MiXCR and lists one record per CDR3 protein. Here the sample spans some 1,000,000 distinct CDR3 sequences, about 23% being singletons. These data were also reused for a study on T cells of mothers and their children.

Sequenced input: blood. Receptors originate from a girl aged 2 to 9 in good health.

The rearrangement uses TRBV2 and TRBJ1-2, with D maybe TRBD1 (5 bases). Trimming cost V 3 bases and J 6 bases, with 11 bases left between them. CDR1 is SNHLY and CDR2 is FYNNEI in the germline V gene. The CDR3 totals 13 residues. The CDR3 DNA is TGTGCCAGCAGTGAGATGGGGCAAGATGGCTACACCTTC. It encodes CASSEMGQDGYTF.

The chain combines TRBV6-1 with TRBJ1-1; D is uncertain. Trimming removed 8 bases at V and 3 bases at J, with 22 bases between. Germline V lookup: CDR1 MNHNS, CDR2 SASEGT. This CDR3 has 16 residues. The CDR3 sequence is CASSDRAGDMDTEAFF. Written as DNA, the CDR3 is TGTGCCAGCTCGGATCGGGCCGGCGATATGGACACTGAAGCTTTCTTT.

V and J are TRBV12-3 or TRBV12-4 and TRBJ1-2; no definite D call. The length of the CDR3 is 14 residues. Trimming took off 5 bases at V and 5 bases at J, with 15 bases between the two ends. The chain's CDR3 is CASSTRPGPYGYTF. CDR3 DNA: TGTGCCAGCAGTACCCGACCGGGCCCGTATGGCTACACCTTC.

This clonotype was observed many times. The V and J genes are TRBV12-3 or TRBV12-4 and TRBJ2-5; 11 nucleotides agree with TRBD1. V shed 6 bases, J shed 5 bases, and the junction held 5 bases outside the gene matches. The CDR3 spans 14 residues. CDR3 sequence: CASSLRTGGETQYF. Here the CDR3 DNA reads TGTGCCAGCAGCTTGCGGACAGGGGGCGAGACCCAGTACTTC.

The table lists this clonotype with a few counts. V gene TRBV15 combines with J gene TRBJ2-7, with 9 bases identical to TRBD1. Matching the DNA end better, TRBJ2-1 makes the J call doubtful. CDR1 and CDR2 from the germline V gene are LNHNV and YYDKDF (reference sequence). This CDR3 comprises 15 residues. CDR3 protein: CATSVIGTGSNEQFF. CDR3 bases: TGTGCCACCAGCGTTATTGGGACAGGGTCCAATGAGCAGTTCTTC.

This clonotype was counted between two and nine times. This rearrangement joins TRBV6-1 to TRBJ2-2; TRBD1 agrees at 7 bases. The length of the CDR3 is 13 residues. Per the germline V gene, CDR1 is MNHNS and CDR2 is SASEGT. J was trimmed by 1 base and V by 8 bases; bases with no gene match: 1. The chain's CDR3 is CASHRGNTGELFF. CDR3 nucleotide sequence: TGTGCCAGCCACAGGGGGAACACCGGGGAGCTGTTTTTT.

The table lists this clonotype with a few counts. This chain links TRBV20-1 with TRBJ2-5; the match to TRBD1 covers 7 bases. The J call is doubtful: the DNA matches TRBJ2-1 better. Germline loops: CDR1 DFQATT, CDR2 SNEGSKA (reference sequence). The CDR3 extends over 15 amino acids. Written as DNA, the CDR3 is TGCAGTGCCGCCCCAGGGGGAGTTTTAAACTATGAGCAGTTCTTC. It yields the protein CSAAPGGVLNYEQFF.